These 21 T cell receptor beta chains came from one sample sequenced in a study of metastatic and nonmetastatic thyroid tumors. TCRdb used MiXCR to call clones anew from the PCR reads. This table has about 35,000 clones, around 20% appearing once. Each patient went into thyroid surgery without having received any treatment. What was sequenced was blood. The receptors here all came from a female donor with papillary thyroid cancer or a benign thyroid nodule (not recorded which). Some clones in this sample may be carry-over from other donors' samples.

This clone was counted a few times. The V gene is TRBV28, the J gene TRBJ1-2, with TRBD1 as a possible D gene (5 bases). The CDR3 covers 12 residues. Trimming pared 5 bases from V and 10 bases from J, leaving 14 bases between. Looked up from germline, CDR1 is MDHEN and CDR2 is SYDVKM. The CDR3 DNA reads TGTGCCAGCAGTGACAGTGGCTGGGTCTACACCTTC. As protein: CASSDSGWVYTF.

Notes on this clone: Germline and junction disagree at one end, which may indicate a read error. CDR3 loop: CARRATGAGSHLHF. CDR3 bases: TGTGCCCGCAGGGCAACAGGAGCTGGTTCGCACCTACACTTT. V is TRBV2 and J is TRBJ1-6, with D maybe TRBD1 (5 bases). In germline, CDR1 is SNHLY, CDR2 FYNNEI. This CDR3 is built from 14 residues.

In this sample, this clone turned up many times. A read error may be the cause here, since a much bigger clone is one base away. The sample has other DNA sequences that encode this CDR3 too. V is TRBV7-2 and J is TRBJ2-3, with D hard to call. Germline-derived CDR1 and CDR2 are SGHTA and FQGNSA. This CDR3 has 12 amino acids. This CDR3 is CASSLDLDTQYF. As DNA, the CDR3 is TGTGCCAGCAGCTTGGATCTGGATACGCAGTACTTT.

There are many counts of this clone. The CDR3 is CASSRDLYEQYF. The CDR3 bases are TGTGCCAGCAGCCGGGACCTCTACGAGCAGTACTTC. The chain joins TRBV5-8 to TRBJ2-7; D may match TRBD1 or TRBD2 (5 bases each). Trimming pared 4 bases from V and 3 bases from J, leaving 8 bases between. The CDR3 spans 12 residues. Germline CDR1 and CDR2: SGHTS and YDEGEE.

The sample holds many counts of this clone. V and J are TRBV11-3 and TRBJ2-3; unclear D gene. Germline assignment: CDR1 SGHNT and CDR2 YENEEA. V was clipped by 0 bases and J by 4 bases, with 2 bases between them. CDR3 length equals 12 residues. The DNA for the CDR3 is TGTGCCAGCAGCTTAGACCCAGATACGCAGTATTTT. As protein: CASSLDPDTQYF.

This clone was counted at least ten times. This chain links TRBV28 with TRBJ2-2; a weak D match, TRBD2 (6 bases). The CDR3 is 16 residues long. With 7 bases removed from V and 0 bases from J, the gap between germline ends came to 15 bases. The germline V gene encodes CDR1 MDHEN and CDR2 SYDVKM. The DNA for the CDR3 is TGTGCCAGCATCCCCGGGGGACTTGCGAACACCGGGGAGCTGTTTTTT. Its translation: CASIPGGLANTGELFF.

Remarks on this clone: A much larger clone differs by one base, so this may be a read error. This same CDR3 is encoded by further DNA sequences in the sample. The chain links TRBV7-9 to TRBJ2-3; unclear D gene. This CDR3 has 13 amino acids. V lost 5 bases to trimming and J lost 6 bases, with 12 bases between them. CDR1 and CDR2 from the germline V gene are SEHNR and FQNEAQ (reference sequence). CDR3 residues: CASSLAFGDTQYF. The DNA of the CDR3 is TGTGCCAGCAGCCTCGCGTTCGGTGATACGCAGTATTTT.

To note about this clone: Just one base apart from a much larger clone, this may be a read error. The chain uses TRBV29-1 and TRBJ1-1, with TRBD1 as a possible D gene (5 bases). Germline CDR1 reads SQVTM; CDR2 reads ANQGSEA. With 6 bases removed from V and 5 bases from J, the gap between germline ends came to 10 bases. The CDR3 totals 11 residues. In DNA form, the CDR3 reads TGCAGCGTCCTAGAGGGGACTGAAGCTTTCTTT. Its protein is CSVLEGTEAFF.

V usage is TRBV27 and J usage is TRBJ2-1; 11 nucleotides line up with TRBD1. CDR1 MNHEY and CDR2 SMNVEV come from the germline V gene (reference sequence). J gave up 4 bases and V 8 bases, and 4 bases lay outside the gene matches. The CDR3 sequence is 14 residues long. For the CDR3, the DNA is TGTGCCAGCGCCCGGGACAGGGGGTACAATGAGCAGTTCTTC. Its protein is CASARDRGYNEQFF.

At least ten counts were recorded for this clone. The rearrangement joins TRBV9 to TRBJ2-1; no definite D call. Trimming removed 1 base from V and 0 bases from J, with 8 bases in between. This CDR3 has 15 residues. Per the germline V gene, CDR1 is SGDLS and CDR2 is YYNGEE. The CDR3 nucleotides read TGTGCCAGCAGCGTAAGGGCAGCCTCCTACAATGAGCAGTTCTTC. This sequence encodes CASSVRAASYNEQFF.

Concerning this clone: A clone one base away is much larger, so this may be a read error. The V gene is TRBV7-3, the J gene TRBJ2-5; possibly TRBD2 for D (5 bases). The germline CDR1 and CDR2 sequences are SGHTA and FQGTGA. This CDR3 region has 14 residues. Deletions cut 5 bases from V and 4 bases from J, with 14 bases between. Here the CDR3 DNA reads TGTGCCAGCAGCCTCGGAGGTGGGTTAGAGACCCAGTACTTC. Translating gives CASSLGGGLETQYF.

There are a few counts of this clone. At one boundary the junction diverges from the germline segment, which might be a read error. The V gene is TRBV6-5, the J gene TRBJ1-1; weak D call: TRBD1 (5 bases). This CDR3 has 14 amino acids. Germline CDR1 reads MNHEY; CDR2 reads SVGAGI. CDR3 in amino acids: CASSWAGFNTEAFF. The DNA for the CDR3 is TGTGCCAGTAGTTGGGCAGGGTTTAACACTGAAGCTTTCTTT.

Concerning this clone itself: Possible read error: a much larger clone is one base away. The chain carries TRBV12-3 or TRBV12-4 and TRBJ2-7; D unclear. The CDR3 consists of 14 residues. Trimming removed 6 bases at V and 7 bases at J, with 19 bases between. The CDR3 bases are TGTGCCAGCAGCCGCCCAGAGGACCCCTGGGAGCAGTACTTC. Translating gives CASSRPEDPWEQYF.

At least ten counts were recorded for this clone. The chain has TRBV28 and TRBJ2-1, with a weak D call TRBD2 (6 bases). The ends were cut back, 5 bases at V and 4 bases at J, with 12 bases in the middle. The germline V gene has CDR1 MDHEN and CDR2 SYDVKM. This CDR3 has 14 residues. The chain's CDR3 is CASSLLATYNEQFF. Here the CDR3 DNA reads TGTGCCAGCAGTCTCCTAGCGACTTACAATGAGCAGTTCTTC.

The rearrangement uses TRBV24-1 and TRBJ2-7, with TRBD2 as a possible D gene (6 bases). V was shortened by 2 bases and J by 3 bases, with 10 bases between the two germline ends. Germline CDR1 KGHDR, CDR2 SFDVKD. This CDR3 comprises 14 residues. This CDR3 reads CATSDSSVVYEQYF. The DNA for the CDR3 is TGTGCCACCAGTGATTCTAGCGTCGTCTACGAGCAGTACTTC.

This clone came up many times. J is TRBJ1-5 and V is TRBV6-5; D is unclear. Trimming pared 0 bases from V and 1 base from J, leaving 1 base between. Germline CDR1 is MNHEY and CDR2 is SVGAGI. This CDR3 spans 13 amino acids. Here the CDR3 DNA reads TGTGCCAGCAGTTACTCGAGCAATCAGCCCCAGCATTTT. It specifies CASSYSSNQPQHF.

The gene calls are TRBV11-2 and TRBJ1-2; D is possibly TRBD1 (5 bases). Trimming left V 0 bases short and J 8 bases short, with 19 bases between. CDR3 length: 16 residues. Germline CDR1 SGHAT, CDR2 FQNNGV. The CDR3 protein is CASSLDPGHGTAGYTF. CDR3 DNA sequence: TGTGCCAGCAGCTTAGATCCCGGACATGGGACGGCGGGCTACACCTTC.

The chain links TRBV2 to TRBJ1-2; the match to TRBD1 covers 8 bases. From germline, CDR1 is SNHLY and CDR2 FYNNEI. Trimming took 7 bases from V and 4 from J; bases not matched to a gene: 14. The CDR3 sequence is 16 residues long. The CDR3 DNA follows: TGTGCCAGCATTGATTTCGGTCAGGGGGCGCGCTATGGCTACACCTTC. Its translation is CASIDFGQGARYGYTF. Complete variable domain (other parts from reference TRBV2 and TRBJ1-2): EPEVTQTPSHQVTQMGQEVILRCVPISNHLYFYWYRQILGQKVEFLVSFYNNEISEKSEIFDDQFSVERPDGSNFTLKIRSTKLEDSAMYFCASIDFGQGARYGYTFGSGTRLTVV.

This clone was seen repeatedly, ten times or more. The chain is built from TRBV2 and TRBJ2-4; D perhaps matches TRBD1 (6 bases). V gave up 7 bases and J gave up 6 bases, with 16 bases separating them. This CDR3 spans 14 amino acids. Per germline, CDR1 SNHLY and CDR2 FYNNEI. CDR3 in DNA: TGTGCCAGCACGAAACTACAGGGATCAAACATTCAGTACTTC. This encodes CASTKLQGSNIQYF.

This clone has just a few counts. In DNA, the CDR3 is TGTGCCAGCAGCTCCATCTCCGGGACCGGCGCAGACGAGCAGTACTTC. Residues: CASSSISGTGADEQYF. The J gene is TRBJ2-7, the V gene TRBV28, with D possibly being TRBD1 or TRBD2 (5 bases each). The CDR3 is 16 amino acids. Germline V gene data show CDR1 as MDHEN and CDR2 as SYDVKM. V lost 6 bases and J 5 bases, leaving 23 bases between the germline ends.

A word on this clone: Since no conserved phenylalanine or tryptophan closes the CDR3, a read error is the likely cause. CDR3 amino acids: CASSYLGVGDTEAFL. CDR3 in DNA: TGTGCCAGCAGTTACCTTGGTGTGGGGGACACTGAAGCTTTCCTT. The genes are TRBV6-5 and TRBJ1-1; TRBD1 is a possible D gene (5 bases). Germline CDR1 and CDR2: MNHEY and SVGAGI. Trimming stripped 2 bases from V and 3 bases from J, with 13 bases between. The CDR3 runs 15 residues.